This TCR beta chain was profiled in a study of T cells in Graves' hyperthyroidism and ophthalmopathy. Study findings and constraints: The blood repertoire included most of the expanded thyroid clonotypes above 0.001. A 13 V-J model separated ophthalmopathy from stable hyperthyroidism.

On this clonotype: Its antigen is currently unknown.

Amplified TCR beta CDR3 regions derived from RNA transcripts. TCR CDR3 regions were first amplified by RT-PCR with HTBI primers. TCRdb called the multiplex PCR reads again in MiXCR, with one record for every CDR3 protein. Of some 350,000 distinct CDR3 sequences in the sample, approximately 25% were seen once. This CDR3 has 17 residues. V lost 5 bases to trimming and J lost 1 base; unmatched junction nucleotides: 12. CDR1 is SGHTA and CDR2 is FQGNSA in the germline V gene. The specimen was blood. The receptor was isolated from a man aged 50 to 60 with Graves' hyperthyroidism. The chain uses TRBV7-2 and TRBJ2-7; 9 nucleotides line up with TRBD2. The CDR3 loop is CASSVNIAGASSYEQYF. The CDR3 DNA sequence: TGTGCCAGCAGCGTAAACATAGCGGGAGCTAGTTCCTACGAGCAGTACTTC.